The T cell receptor (beta chain) under discussion was sequenced for a study of identical twins. The authors used template switching to add a universal primer site and gave cDNA unique molecular identifiers. Via MiXCR, TCRdb re-called the 5' RACE reads, giving one row per CDR3 protein. The table lists 1.5 million to 2 million distinct CDR3 sequences, less than 40% of them singletons. Whole-study results and caveats: The models systematically underestimated how much out-of-frame TCR alpha was shared in monozygotic twins. Invariant MAIT and iNKT cells are populations that could partly confound zero-insertion analyses. Weaker excess sharing between twins was seen in beta out-of-frame sequences.

This clonotype was counted only a few times. Antigen unknown. Germline V gene sequence: CDR1 MNHEY, CDR2 SMNVEV (reference sequence). The CDR3 contains 15 residues. Trimming removed 5 bases from V and 0 bases from J, with 13 bases in between. The rearrangement joins TRBV27 to TRBJ1-1; D is uncertain. The TCR originated in a newborn girl in good health. Input material: cord blood. The CDR3 region has the DNA TGTGCCAGCAGTCCAATCCCCACATTGAACACTGAAGCTTTCTTT. It specifies CASSPIPTLNTEAFF.